The sequence of this T cell receptor (delta chain) was determined in a study of gamma-delta T cells after stem cell transplantation. The ends lost 1 base at V and 4 bases at J; junction bases unmatched: 3. The CDR3 is made up of 17 amino acids. CDR1 GEAIGNYY and CDR2 EKD come from the germline V gene. By frequency in the sample, this clone is medium-sized. TCRdb repeated clone calling on the RT-PCR reads with CATT. The sample holds about 11,000 delta-chain clones, 30% to 40% seen once. The chain combines TRDV2 with TRDJ3; 10 bases line up with TRDD3. Sequenced input: gamma-delta T cells. This TCR came from a human donor. It is not recorded whose cells these are; they may come from a transplant donor. The CDR3 nucleotides are TGTGCCTGTGACACTGGGGGATACAGATGGGACACCCGACAGATGTTTTTC. Translation gives CACDTGGYRWDTRQMFF.